This TCR beta chain was observed in a study of blood T cell repertoires in COVID-19. About the research overall: Spain, Italy and the United States supplied samples that represented acute and convalescent COVID-19. The cDNA or gDNA used as material had been derived from T cells, B-cell-depleted T cells, or PBMCs.

Profiled with immunoSEQ multiplex PCR; TCRdb holds only in-frame clones, not every one. Of tens of thousands of clones in the sample, approximately 86% were seen once. CDR1 and CDR2 (germline): SQVTM, ANQGSEA. This CDR3 has 14 amino acids. With V trimmed by 5 bases and J by 7 bases, 9 bases remained unmatched. Sequencing was carried out using peripheral blood. This TCR derives from an older woman with acute or convalescent COVID-19. V and J are TRBV29-1 and TRBJ2-1; TRBD1 agrees at 9 bases. The CDR3 protein is CSVRTGTGRNEQFF. CDR3 nucleotide sequence: TGCAGCGTTCGAACCGGGACAGGGAGGAATGAGCAGTTCTTC.